The 20 T cell receptor beta chains given below trace back to one sample, sequenced in a study of PD-1 blockade in classical Hodgkin lymphoma. Relapse after autologous stem cell transplantation occurred in every patient, and brentuximab vedotin exposure varied. The protocol was immunoSEQ multiplex PCR, while the TCRdb copy is restricted to in-frame clones and leaves out a portion. In the table there are more than 10,000 clones, 84% of which are singletons. The sample here was peripheral blood mononuclear cells (PBMCs), taken at baseline. Receptor source: a human donor with classical Hodgkin lymphoma.

The chain carries TRBV28 and TRBJ2-1, with D perhaps TRBD2 (5 bases). CDR3 length equals 16 residues. Germline loops: CDR1 MDHEN, CDR2 SYDVKM. Trimming took 6 bases from V and 4 from J, leaving 19 bases between them. CDR3 residues: CASSYPGSLSYNEQFF. Here the CDR3 DNA reads TGTGCCAGCAGCTACCCGGGGTCCCTCTCTTACAATGAGCAGTTCTTC.

The V and J genes are TRBV7-2 and TRBJ2-3; 10 bases match TRBD2. Germline-derived CDR1 and CDR2 are SGHTA and FQGNSA. The CDR3 extends over 15 amino acids. Trimming took 2 bases from V and 4 from J; bases not matched to a gene: 3. CDR3 amino acids: CASSLQRGGADTQYF. CDR3 DNA: TGTGCCAGCAGCTTACAGCGGGGGGGGGCAGATACGCAGTATTTT.

The rearrangement links TRBV7-2 to TRBJ2-7; 8 bases match TRBD2. Germline V gene data show CDR1 as SGHTA and CDR2 as FQGNSA. After removal of 1 base from V and 3 bases from J, the junction contained 2 bases not matched to a gene. The CDR3 is 14 amino acids. The CDR3 spells CASSLGAGVYEQYV. The CDR3 coding sequence is TGTGCCAGCAGCTTAGGAGCGGGGGTCTACGAGCAGTACGTC.

This clone was counted between two and nine times. The chain has TRBV9 and TRBJ1-1; D might be TRBD1 (5 bases). CDR1 and CDR2 (germline): SGDLS, YYNGEE. The CDR3 consists of 14 residues. V lost 0 bases and J lost 4, with 10 bases in between. CDR3 sequence (DNA): TGTGCCAGCAGCGTAGGGGGACTTGGCACTGAAGCTTTCTTT. This codes for CASSVGGLGTEAFF. Supplemented by reference TRBV9 and TRBJ1-1, the full variable domain reads DSGVTQTPKHLITATGQRVTLRCSPRSGDLSVYWYQQSLDQGLQFLIQYYNGEERAKGNILERFSAQQFPDLHSELNLSSLELGDSALYFCASSVGGLGTEAFFGQGTRLTVV.

This chain links TRBV29-1 with TRBJ2-4; 12 nucleotides agree with TRBD2. In germline, CDR1 is SQVTM, CDR2 ANQGSEA. The CDR3 spans 12 residues. Trimming at V came to 7 bases and at J to 7 bases, leaving 2 bases not matched to a gene. Written as DNA, the CDR3 is TGCAGCGCTGGGACTAGCGGGAACATTCAGTACTTC. This translates into CSAGTSGNIQYF.

The rearrangement uses TRBV9 and TRBJ2-3; D perhaps matches TRBD2 (6 bases). V was trimmed by 3 bases and J by 0 bases, leaving 14 bases between them. Germline CDR1 SGDLS, CDR2 YYNGEE. The CDR3 length is 16 residues. The CDR3 region is CASSERGGSSTDTQYF. The CDR3 coding sequence is TGTGCCAGCAGCGAGAGAGGAGGGTCTAGCACAGATACGCAGTATTTT. Full variable domain (remainder filled in from reference TRBV9 and TRBJ2-3): DSGVTQTPKHLITATGQRVTLRCSPRSGDLSVYWYQQSLDQGLQFLIQYYNGEERAKGNILERFSAQQFPDLHSELNLSSLELGDSALYFCASSERGGSSTDTQYFGPGTRLTVL.

The gene calls are TRBV4-1 and TRBJ2-2, with a possible D match to TRBD1 (6 bases). The germline CDR1 and CDR2 sequences are MGHRA and YSYEKL. V was trimmed by 4 bases and J by 5 bases, leaving 17 bases between them. This CDR3 has 16 residues. The CDR3 loop is CASSPLGAGVTGELFF. DNA for the CDR3: TGCGCCAGCAGCCCGCTGGGGGCAGGGGTTACCGGGGAGCTGTTTTTT.

This chain connects TRBV7-2 to TRBJ1-6; D remains ambiguous. Trimming took 1 base from V and 8 from J, leaving 15 bases between them. The CDR3 loop spans 16 amino acids. The germline V gene has CDR1 SGHTA and CDR2 FQGNSA. Here the CDR3 DNA reads TGTGCCAGCAGCTTAGTTGGCAGTCGCACTGATTCACCCCTCCACTTT. It encodes CASSLVGSRTDSPLHF.

The genes are TRBV11-2 and TRBJ1-5; 7 bases are shared with TRBD1. Trimming took 1 base from V and 8 from J; bases not matched to a gene: 2. Germline CDR1 is SGHAT and CDR2 is FQNNGV. This CDR3 spans 13 amino acids. CDR3 DNA sequence: TGTGCCAGCAGCTTAGTTACAGGGGAGCCCCAGCATTTT. This sequence encodes CASSLVTGEPQHF.

The chain employs TRBV29-1 and TRBJ1-3; unclear D gene. V was shortened by 4 bases and J by 1 base, with 8 bases between the two germline ends. Germline V CDR1 and CDR2: SQVTM, ANQGSEA. CDR3 length: 13 residues. This CDR3 reads CSVARRSGNTIYF. The DNA of the CDR3 is TGCAGCGTTGCCCGGAGATCTGGAAACACCATATATTTT.

This chain joins TRBV29-1 and TRBJ1-4; D not certain. Germline assignment: CDR1 SQVTM and CDR2 ANQGSEA. V was shortened by 7 bases and J by 3 bases, with 12 bases between the two germline ends. The CDR3 contains 13 residues. In DNA form, the CDR3 reads TGCAGCGCCGTTTCGGGAGCTAATGAAAAACTGTTTTTT. Translated, it gives CSAVSGANEKLFF.

The J gene is TRBJ1-2, the V gene TRBV10-3; no definite D call. The germline V gene has CDR1 ENHRY and CDR2 SYGVKD. This CDR3 contains 12 residues. With 2 bases removed from V and 5 bases from J, the gap between germline ends came to 6 bases. The CDR3 DNA reads TGTGCCATCAGTGAGGACGAATATGGCTACACCTTC. Its protein is CAISEDEYGYTF.

The chain uses TRBV6-1 and TRBJ1-5; D is uncertain. The CDR3 consists of 12 residues. Germline CDR1 and CDR2: MNHNS and SASEGT. Trimming pared 8 bases from V and 6 bases from J, leaving 11 bases between. The CDR3 DNA reads as TGTGCCAGCGGTGGATGGGCTCAGCCCCAGCATTTT. Residues: CASGGWAQPQHF.

V gene TRBV5-6 combines with J gene TRBJ1-2; weak D call: TRBD1 (5 bases). Germline CDR1 reads SGHDT; CDR2 reads YYEEEE. CDR3 size: 15 residues. The V gene lost 0 bases and the J gene lost 4 bases, with 13 bases spanning the gap. The CDR3, as DNA: TGTGCCAGCAGCTTGGGGGGCTGGGAGAGCTATGGCTACACCTTC. It encodes CASSLGGWESYGYTF.

In the case of this clone: Germline and junction disagree at one end, which may indicate a read error. This CDR3 is also generated by other DNA sequences in the sample. The chain links TRBV7-7 to TRBJ1-1; a possible D gene is TRBD1 (6 bases). The CDR3 length is 13 residues. CDR1 and CDR2 (germline): SSHAT, FNYEAQ (reference sequence). In DNA form, the CDR3 reads TGTGCCAGCAGCACAGGGCTGAACACTGAGGCTTTCTTT. Its protein is CASSTGLNTEAFF.

The chain links TRBV4-3 to TRBJ1-1; D not resolved. Trimming pared 4 bases from V and 3 bases from J, leaving 15 bases between. Germline assignment: CDR1 LGHNA and CDR2 YSLEER. The CDR3 runs to 15 residues. Written as DNA, the CDR3 is TGCGCCAGCAGCCCCGATCCCCTCCGGGACACTGAAGCTTTCTTT. Amino acid sequence: CASSPDPLRDTEAFF.

The chain carries TRBV2 and TRBJ2-2; D is perhaps TRBD2 (6 bases). Germline CDR1 is SNHLY and CDR2 is FYNNEI. The CDR3 has 16 amino acids. V gave up 4 bases and J gave up 2 bases, with 14 bases separating them. CDR3 sequence: CASSADSGANTGELFF. The CDR3 DNA reads TGTGCCAGCAGTGCGGATAGCGGAGCCAACACCGGGGAGCTGTTTTTT.

The chain employs TRBV7-2 and TRBJ1-2; D ambiguous. The V and J ends lost 1 base and 7 bases respectively, with 10 bases between them. Germline lookup yields CDR1 SGHTA and CDR2 FQGNSA. The CDR3 runs 13 residues. This chain's CDR3 is CASSLVPGVGYTF. The CDR3 DNA is TGTGCCAGCAGCTTAGTCCCCGGAGTTGGCTACACCTTC.

J is TRBJ1-1 and V is TRBV6-6; D is unresolved. Between the trimmed V and J ends, which lost 7 bases and 1 base, there was a span of 16 bases. CDR3 length: 15 amino acids. CDR1 is MNHNY and CDR2 is SVGAGI in the germline V gene (reference sequence). CDR3 coding DNA: TGTGCCAGCACTCCCACTATCCTGTGGAACACTGAAGCTTTCTTT. Protein sequence: CASTPTILWNTEAFF.

The gene calls are TRBV4-1 and TRBJ2-1, with D unclear. Deletions cut 0 bases from V and 12 bases from J, with 12 bases between. This CDR3 comprises 13 residues. Germline values: CDR1 MGHRA, CDR2 YSYEKL. The chain's CDR3 is CASSQDQEFTQFF. CDR3 sequence (DNA): TGCGCCAGCAGCCAAGATCAGGAGTTTACGCAGTTCTTC.